The 31 T cell receptor beta chains given below trace back to one sample, sequenced in a study of identical twins. TCRdb re-derived calls from the 5' RACE reads in MiXCR, one entry per CDR3 protein. The sample includes 750,000 to 950,000 distinct CDR3 sequences, around an eighth seen only once; the top ten take around 1.6%. The sample was also reused in another study, on yellow fever vaccine responses in identical twins.

Sequenced material: PBMCs. The origin of the receptors is a woman in her late teens or twenties in good health.

V usage is TRBV3-1 and J usage is TRBJ1-2, with a possible D match to TRBD1 (5 bases). Trimming pared 1 base from V and 4 bases from J, leaving 16 bases between. The CDR3 spans 16 residues. Germline V gives CDR1 LGHDT, CDR2 YNNKEL (reference sequence). This CDR3 is CASSQVGGARGYGYTF. The CDR3, as DNA: TGTGCCAGCAGCCAAGTTGGCGGGGCGCGGGGCTATGGCTACACCTTC.

The chain links TRBV7-6 to TRBJ2-1; 10 bases match TRBD2. Trimming at V came to 0 bases and at J to 6 bases, leaving 5 bases not matched to a gene. Germline V gives CDR1 SGHVS, CDR2 FNYEAQ. The CDR3 is made up of 16 amino acids. CDR3 nucleotides: TGTGCCAGCAGCTTAGCGGCTAGCGGGAGTAGCAATGAGCAGTTCTTC. As protein: CASSLAASGSSNEQFF. The full variable domain, rest sourced from reference TRBV7-6 and TRBJ2-1, is GAGVSQSPRYKVTKRGQDVALRCDPISGHVSLYWYRQALGQGPEFLTYFNYEAQQDKSGLPNDRFSAERPEGSISTLTIQRTEQRDSAMYRCASSLAASGSSNEQFFGPGTRLTVL.

The V gene is TRBV20-1, the J gene TRBJ2-7; D gene uncertain. Germline CDR1 DFQATT, CDR2 SNEGSKA (reference sequence). The CDR3 is made up of 12 amino acids. Deletions cut 3 bases from V and 4 bases from J, with 10 bases between. CDR3 sequence: CSASPGWYEQYF. Here the CDR3 DNA reads TGCAGTGCTAGCCCCGGGTGGTACGAGCAGTACTTC.

This clonotype was recorded many times. V is TRBV5-1 and J is TRBJ2-1, with 7 bases lining up with TRBD1. Germline loops: CDR1 SGHRS, CDR2 YFSETQ. With 5 bases clipped from V and 4 bases from J, the junction kept 9 bases outside the gene matches. The CDR3 covers 15 residues. DNA for the CDR3: TGCGCCAGCAGGGGGGACAGTGGGATGTACAATGAGCAGTTCTTC. Encoded protein: CASRGDSGMYNEQFF.

The table lists this clonotype with a few counts. The J gene is TRBJ2-2, the V gene TRBV28; 8 nucleotides line up with TRBD2. The CDR3 runs to 16 residues. CDR1 and CDR2 (germline): MDHEN, SYDVKM. J lost 0 bases, V lost 3 bases, and 3 bases had no gene match. The CDR3, as DNA: TGTGCCAGCAGTTTCGGGGGGGGCTCGAACACCGGGGAGCTGTTTTTT. This encodes CASSFGGGSNTGELFF.

This clonotype was seen many times. The V call is TRBV12-3 or TRBV12-4, the J call TRBJ1-5, with 8 bases matching TRBD1. The CDR3 length is 17 residues. V trimming: 4 bases; J trimming: 4 bases; junction bases outside the gene matches: 12. The CDR3 nucleotides are TGTGCCAGCAGTTATGGGGCAGGACAGGGTCGGAATCAGCCCCAGCATTTT. It encodes CASSYGAGQGRNQPQHF.

The chain uses TRBV2 and TRBJ2-1; 12 positions match TRBD2. Trimming took 11 bases from V and 0 from J; bases not matched to a gene: 14. The CDR3 totals 18 residues. Germline V gene lookup returns CDR1 SNHLY and CDR2 FYNNEI. The CDR3 nucleotides are TGTGCCCGCTGTTTCCGTCTAGCGGGAGGGATCTCCTACAATGAGCAGTTCTTC. Translated: CARCFRLAGGISYNEQFF.

V usage is TRBV11-1 and J usage is TRBJ2-3; 11 bases match TRBD2. V lost 3 bases to trimming and J lost 6 bases; unmatched junction nucleotides: 14. The CDR3 length is 18 residues. Germline CDR1 and CDR2: SGHAT and FQDESV (reference sequence). The CDR3 coding sequence is TGTGCCAGCAGCTTGGGCCTAGCGGGAGGAGGTTTCTCGGATACGCAGTATTTT. Translating it yields CASSLGLAGGGFSDTQYF. Complete variable domain (other parts from reference TRBV11-1 and TRBJ2-3): EAEVAQSPRYKITEKSQAVAFWCDPISGHATLYWYRQILGQGPELLVQFQDESVVDDSQLPKDRFSAERLKGVDSTLKIQPAELGDSAMYLCASSLGLAGGGFSDTQYFGPGTRLTVL.

The V gene is TRBV3-1, the J gene TRBJ2-7; possibly TRBD2 for D (7 bases). Trimming took off 11 bases at V and 0 bases at J, with 26 bases between the two ends. This CDR3 contains 17 residues. The V gene's germline CDR1 is LGHDT and CDR2 YNNKEL (reference sequence). This chain's CDR3 is CAQKGKGDYRPSYEQYF. DNA for the CDR3: TGTGCCCAAAAGGGTAAGGGGGACTACCGCCCCTCCTACGAGCAGTACTTC.

The V call is TRBV5-1, the J call TRBJ2-5, with D maybe TRBD2 (5 bases). V lost 4 bases, J lost 7 bases, and 14 bases lay in between. The CDR3 spans 13 residues. Looked up from germline, CDR1 is SGHRS and CDR2 is YFSETQ. Written as DNA, the CDR3 is TGCGCCAGCAGCCCAGTTTTCCGGGGGACCCAGTACTTC. It codes for CASSPVFRGTQYF.

The rearrangement links TRBV24-1 to TRBJ2-5; D gene ambiguous. This CDR3 contains 18 residues. Germline V CDR1 and CDR2: KGHDR, SFDVKD. The V gene lost 0 bases and the J gene lost 5 bases, with 21 bases spanning the gap. As DNA, the CDR3 is TGTGCCACCAGTGATTTGCTTTCGGAGACACCGGGTGGGGAGACCCAGTACTTC. Translated, it gives CATSDLLSETPGGETQYF.

The genes are TRBV5-1 and TRBJ2-5; D is possibly TRBD1 (5 bases). Trimming removed 0 bases at V and 2 bases at J, with 11 bases between. The CDR3 runs 15 residues. Per the germline V gene, CDR1 is SGHRS and CDR2 is YFSETQ. CDR3 sequence: CASSLGSGSQETQYF. CDR3 nucleotide sequence: TGCGCCAGCAGCTTGGGTTCAGGGTCTCAAGAGACCCAGTACTTC.

This clonotype was seen a handful of times. The rearrangement links TRBV29-1 to TRBJ2-5; D is unresolved. CDR1 and CDR2 from the germline V gene are SQVTM and ANQGSEA. The germline V and J ends were trimmed by 7 bases and 0 bases, with 3 bases remaining between them. CDR3 size: 10 residues. The CDR3 DNA sequence: TGCAGCGCCCACCAAGAGACCCAGTACTTC. It specifies CSAHQETQYF. Variable domain in full (rest from reference TRBV29-1 and TRBJ2-5): SAVISQKPSRDICQRGTSLTIQCQVDSQVTMMFWYRQQPGQSLTLIATANQGSEATYESGFVIDKFPISRPNLTFSTLTVSNMSPEDSSIYLCSAHQETQYFGPGTRLLVL.

This clonotype showed up many times. The rearrangement uses TRBV12-3 or TRBV12-4 and TRBJ1-6, with a tentative D call TRBD1 (5 bases). The CDR3 covers 13 residues. Trimming took off 3 bases at V and 8 bases at J, with 8 bases between the two ends. CDR3 sequence: CASSLWGDSPLHF. CDR3 DNA: TGTGCCAGCAGTTTGTGGGGGGATTCACCCCTCCACTTT.

This clonotype occurred many times. The V and J genes are TRBV15 and TRBJ1-2, with D unclear. Germline V gene data show CDR1 as LNHNV and CDR2 as YYDKDF (reference sequence). This CDR3 spans 15 amino acids. V was trimmed by 1 base and J by 1 base, leaving 10 bases between them. Here the CDR3 reads CATSRGGKDNYGYTF. CDR3 nucleotide sequence: TGTGCCACCAGCAGAGGCGGCAAAGATAACTATGGCTACACCTTC.

This clonotype occurred a few times. The V call is TRBV20-1, the J call TRBJ1-2; D might be TRBD1 (5 bases). V was clipped by 3 bases and J by 0 bases, with 17 bases between them. The CDR3 contains 16 residues. Germline lookup yields CDR1 DFQATT and CDR2 SNEGSKA (reference sequence). CDR3 sequence reads: CSASRGGSTANYGYTF. In DNA form, the CDR3 reads TGCAGTGCTAGTCGGGGGGGGAGCACAGCTAACTATGGCTACACCTTC.

This clonotype was seen a few times. The chain has TRBV5-4 and TRBJ2-5, with D perhaps matching TRBD2 (6 bases). The CDR3 contains 14 residues. Trimming pared 3 bases from V and 3 bases from J, leaving 12 bases between. CDR1 and CDR2 (germline): SGHNT, YYREEE (reference sequence). The CDR3 region has the DNA TGTGCCAGCAGCTGGGGCGGGATGGAAGAGACCCAGTACTTC. As protein: CASSWGGMEETQYF.

This clonotype was recorded at least ten times. V gene TRBV12-3 or TRBV12-4 combines with J gene TRBJ2-1, with a possible D match to TRBD1 (7 bases). This CDR3 has 15 residues. The germline V and J ends were trimmed by 3 bases and 4 bases, with 13 bases remaining between them. Here the CDR3 DNA reads TGTGCCAGCAGTTTCCGTTCAGGGGGGTACAATGAGCAGTTCTTC. Translation gives CASSFRSGGYNEQFF.

This clonotype was seen many times. This chain connects TRBV6-5 to TRBJ1-4; no clear D. Trimming took 6 bases from V and 3 from J, leaving 5 bases between them. This CDR3 has 12 amino acids. Per germline, CDR1 MNHEY and CDR2 SVGAGI. For the CDR3, the DNA is TGTGCCAGCAGGGCTCCTAATGAAAAACTGTTTTTT. Protein: CASRAPNEKLFF.

The sample holds a few counts of this clonotype. This rearrangement joins TRBV6-5 to TRBJ2-1, with 9 nucleotides matching TRBD2. Per the germline V gene, CDR1 is MNHEY and CDR2 is SVGAGI. This CDR3 comprises 16 residues. The V segment lost 1 base and the J segment 7 bases; nucleotides outside the gene matches: 8. The CDR3, as DNA: TGTGCCAGCAGTTACTGGAGTAGCGGGAGTGTGAATGAGCAGTTCTTC. This translates into CASSYWSSGSVNEQFF.

This clonotype was recorded a few times. The V and J genes are TRBV12-3 or TRBV12-4 and TRBJ1-1; D may be TRBD1 (5 bases). Between the trimmed V and J ends, which lost 4 bases and 10 bases, there was a span of 16 bases. The CDR3 is made up of 13 amino acids. The CDR3 spells CASSSPGAGGAFF. The CDR3 nucleotides are TGTGCCAGCAGTTCACCCGGGGCCGGTGGAGCTTTCTTT.

This chain uses TRBV9 with TRBJ2-1; 11 bases align to TRBD2. Germline CDR1 and CDR2: SGDLS and YYNGEE. V dropped 0 bases and J dropped 7; count of bases not matched to a gene: 12. The CDR3 has 18 residues. CDR3 region: CASSVALTLAGASNEQFF. The DNA for the CDR3 is TGTGCCAGCAGCGTAGCTTTAACACTAGCGGGAGCCTCTAATGAGCAGTTCTTC. Based on the CDR3 plus reference TRBV9 and TRBJ2-1, the full variable domain is DSGVTQTPKHLITATGQRVTLRCSPRSGDLSVYWYQQSLDQGLQFLIQYYNGEERAKGNILERFSAQQFPDLHSELNLSSLELGDSALYFCASSVALTLAGASNEQFFGPGTRLTVL.

This clonotype appeared a few times. The J gene is TRBJ2-3, the V gene TRBV12-3 or TRBV12-4, with TRBD2 matching over 7 bases. The CDR3 spans 15 residues. The J segment lost 2 bases and the V segment lost 7 bases, leaving 9 bases of the junction unmatched. This chain's CDR3 is CASNQQAGSTDTQYF. Written as DNA, the CDR3 is TGTGCCAGCAATCAACAAGCGGGATCCACAGATACGCAGTATTTT.

This clonotype was seen ten or more times. This rearrangement joins TRBV5-1 to TRBJ1-3; the D gene is possibly TRBD1 (5 bases). CDR3 length: 14 residues. V lost 0 bases and J 3 bases, leaving 7 bases between the germline ends. In germline, CDR1 is SGHRS, CDR2 YFSETQ. The CDR3 coding sequence is TGCGCCAGCAGCTTGGGAGGGGTTGGAAACACCATATATTTT. Amino acids: CASSLGGVGNTIYF.

The chain joins TRBV9 to TRBJ2-2; D remains ambiguous. The CDR3 is 13 residues long. CDR1 SGDLS and CDR2 YYNGEE come from the germline V gene. Trimming left V 5 bases short and J 2 bases short, with 7 bases between. CDR3: CASSPHNTGELFF. CDR3 coding DNA: TGTGCCAGCAGTCCCCATAACACCGGGGAGCTGTTTTTT.

The chain has TRBV11-3 and TRBJ2-7, with TRBD1 identical over 10 bases. Germline V gives CDR1 SGHNT, CDR2 YENEEA. This CDR3 contains 15 residues. The J segment lost 7 bases and the V segment lost 0 bases, leaving 6 bases of the junction unmatched. CDR3 DNA sequence: TGTGCCAGCAGCTTAGATCGGGACAGGGGAGGGGAGCAGTACTTC. Its protein product is CASSLDRDRGGEQYF.

This clonotype was recorded a few times. This chain links TRBV6-2 or TRBV6-3 with TRBJ1-2; no clear D. The CDR3 extends over 12 amino acids. Germline values: CDR1 MNHEY, CDR2 SVGEGT. Between the trimmed V and J ends, which lost 4 bases and 8 bases, there was a span of 11 bases. The CDR3, as DNA: TGTGCCAGCAGTTCCACGACGAAAGGCTACACCTTC. Protein: CASSSTTKGYTF.

This clonotype has at least ten counts. CDR3 in amino acids: CASSETGETQYF. CDR3 nucleotides: TGTGCCAGCAGTGAAACCGGGGAGACCCAGTACTTC. The chain links TRBV2 to TRBJ2-5, with D unresolved. The germline gives CDR1 SNHLY, CDR2 FYNNEI. V lost 2 bases and J 5 bases, leaving 6 bases between the germline ends. This CDR3 is 12 amino acids long.

The rearrangement links TRBV6-2 or TRBV6-3 to TRBJ2-5; 11 nucleotides match TRBD1. The CDR3 sequence is 15 residues long. Unmatched junction bases numbered 2, after V lost 5 bases and J lost 0 bases. Germline V gene data show CDR1 as MNHEY and CDR2 as SVGEGT. CDR3 amino acids: CASSPGQGDQETQYF. CDR3 bases: TGTGCCAGCAGTCCGGGACAGGGGGACCAAGAGACCCAGTACTTC.

The chain recombines TRBV6-1 with TRBJ1-5; D may be TRBD1 (5 bases). Germline lookup yields CDR1 MNHNS and CDR2 SASEGT. Trimming pared 4 bases from V and 3 bases from J, leaving 13 bases between. The CDR3 totals 15 residues. The CDR3 region is CASSVSTGINQPQHF. CDR3 in DNA: TGTGCCAGCAGTGTTAGCACAGGAATCAATCAGCCCCAGCATTTT.

This chain joins TRBV6-1 and TRBJ2-7; 10 bases map to TRBD2. The CDR3 totals 15 residues. With V trimmed by 1 base and J by 3 bases, 3 bases remained unmatched. Germline V gene data show CDR1 as MNHNS and CDR2 as SASEGT. CDR3 in DNA: TGTGCCAGCAGTGAAGGAGCTAGCGGGAGCTACGAGCAGTACTTC. Encoded protein: CASSEGASGSYEQYF.